The 20 T cell receptor beta chains presented below share a single source sample, sequenced in a study of OX40 agonist ivuxolimab in advanced cancers. The method was immunoSEQ multiplex PCR; TCRdb's version includes in-frame clones alone and lacks a portion of them. The sample has 3,500 or so clones, approximately 80% seen once. The source was CD4+ or CD8+ T cells sorted from blood, collected in a trial of the OX40 agonist ivuxolimab. The source is an adult with an advanced solid tumor such as melanoma, head and neck, liver or kidney cancer.

The chain combines TRBV2 with TRBJ2-7; 9 nucleotides line up with TRBD1. V was clipped by 3 bases and J by 4 bases; unmatched bases: 4. The CDR3 length is 14 residues. Germline V CDR1 and CDR2: SNHLY, FYNNEI. The CDR3 is CASSEGTGIYEQYF. The CDR3 bases are TGTGCCAGCAGTGAGGGGACAGGGATTTACGAGCAGTACTTC.

This clone came up a few times. The J gene is TRBJ2-7, the V gene TRBV28; 7 bases map to TRBD1. The CDR3 has 13 residues. Germline-derived CDR1 and CDR2 are MDHEN and SYDVKM. V shed 3 bases and J 2 bases; nucleotides not matched to a gene: 1. The CDR3 coding sequence is TGTGCCAGCAGTTTCGGACAGGCCTACGAGCAGTACTTC. Translation: CASSFGQAYEQYF.

V is TRBV28 and J is TRBJ2-7; D is uncertain. The germline gives CDR1 MDHEN, CDR2 SYDVKM. CDR3 size: 16 residues. V dropped 3 bases and J dropped 2 bases, with 17 bases sitting between them. The CDR3 DNA is TGTGCCAGCAGTTTTGAAGGCCATGAACGGACCTACGAGCAGTACTTC. It is translated as CASSFEGHERTYEQYF.

The chain has TRBV7-9 and TRBJ1-1; 8 bases align to TRBD1. In germline, CDR1 is SEHNR, CDR2 FQNEAQ (reference sequence). This CDR3 is 13 amino acids long. V lost 5 bases, J lost 3 bases, and 2 bases stayed unmatched. Here the CDR3 DNA reads TGTGCCAGCAGCCCGGACAGGGACACTGAAGCTTTCTTT. This sequence encodes CASSPDRDTEAFF.

V and J are TRBV6-4 and TRBJ2-2; no reliable D call. This CDR3 contains 15 residues. CDR1 is MRHNA and CDR2 is SNTAGT in the germline V gene. The germline V and J ends were trimmed by 0 bases and 4 bases, with 9 bases remaining between them. In nucleotides, the CDR3 is TGTGCCAGCAGTGACTCTGGGTCGGGCACCGGGGAGCTGTTTTTT. This codes for CASSDSGSGTGELFF.

The chain joins TRBV29-1 to TRBJ2-2, with TRBD2 matching over 8 bases. The CDR3 has 12 residues. Germline V CDR1 and CDR2: SQVTM, ANQGSEA. The ends lost 2 bases at V and 7 bases at J; junction bases unmatched: 0. The CDR3 sequence: CSVESGSGELFF. The CDR3 nucleotides read TGCAGCGTTGAAAGCGGGAGCGGGGAGCTGTTTTTT.

The chain is built from TRBV28 and TRBJ1-6, with unresolved D. Trimming removed 6 bases at V and 0 bases at J, with 12 bases between. The germline V gene has CDR1 MDHEN and CDR2 SYDVKM. CDR3 size: 16 residues. The CDR3 reads CASRNAWSSYNSPLHF. The CDR3 DNA follows: TGTGCCAGCAGAAACGCCTGGAGCTCCTATAATTCACCCCTCCACTTT.

The chain joins TRBV6-1 to TRBJ2-7; tentatively, D is TRBD1 (7 bases). The CDR3 is made up of 14 amino acids. Germline loops: CDR1 MNHNS, CDR2 SASEGT. The germline V and J ends were trimmed by 5 bases and 2 bases, with 13 bases remaining between them. The CDR3 protein is CASSQGGGAYEQYF. DNA of the CDR3: TGTGCCAGCAGTCAGGGGGGAGGCGCCTACGAGCAGTACTTC.

The gene calls are TRBV4-1 and TRBJ2-7, with 8 bases identical to TRBD2. V lost 4 bases, J lost 6 bases, and 11 bases stayed unmatched. The CDR3 totals 15 residues. Germline lookup yields CDR1 MGHRA and CDR2 YSYEKL. Written as DNA, the CDR3 is TGCGCCAGCAGCCCCGTGGCGGGGACTAGGGGCGAGCAGTACTTC. Protein sequence: CASSPVAGTRGEQYF.

The CDR3 is CASSVEGLDGNTIYF. The CDR3 coding sequence is TGTGCCAGCAGCGTAGAAGGGCTGGACGGAAACACCATATATTTT. V usage is TRBV9 and J usage is TRBJ1-3; D unclear. The V and J ends lost 0 bases and 4 bases respectively, with 11 bases between them. Per the germline V gene, CDR1 is SGDLS and CDR2 is YYNGEE. The CDR3 consists of 15 residues.

The genes are TRBV6-5 and TRBJ1-3; D gene unclear. The V gene's germline CDR1 is MNHEY and CDR2 SVGAGI. CDR3 length: 15 amino acids. The germline V and J ends were trimmed by 7 bases and 0 bases, with 13 bases remaining between them. The CDR3 is CASTEDRNSGNTIYF. The CDR3 coding sequence is TGTGCCAGCACGGAAGATCGGAACTCTGGAAACACCATATATTTT.

This clone appeared once. The chain is built from TRBV5-6 and TRBJ1-1, with no clear D. The CDR3 has 12 amino acids. Trimming removed 0 bases from V and 3 bases from J, with 3 bases in between. CDR1 is SGHDT, CDR2 YYEEEE, per germline. CDR3 DNA sequence: TGTGCCAGCAGCTTGGGGTACACTGAAGCTTTCTTT. Encoded protein: CASSLGYTEAFF.

The chain couples TRBV5-1 to TRBJ1-1, with TRBD1 identical over 7 bases. Germline-derived CDR1 and CDR2 are SGHRS and YFSETQ. The CDR3 spans 14 residues. Trimming took 3 bases from V and 3 from J; bases not matched to a gene: 5. The CDR3 protein is CASSSGGGYTEAFF. The DNA for the CDR3 is TGCGCCAGCAGCTCAGGGGGTGGGTACACTGAAGCTTTCTTT. Complete variable domain (other parts from reference TRBV5-1 and TRBJ1-1): KAGVTQTPRYLIKTRGQQVTLSCSPISGHRSVSWYQQTPGQGLQFLFEYFSETQRNKGNFPGRFSGRQFSNSRSEMNVSTLELGDSALYLCASSSGGGYTEAFFGQGTRLTVV.

The V call is TRBV25-1, the J call TRBJ2-1, with a possible D match to TRBD1 (6 bases). Germline values: CDR1 MGHDK, CDR2 SYGVNS. CDR3 length: 14 amino acids. The V and J ends lost 8 bases and 6 bases respectively, with 17 bases between them. The CDR3 region is CASAHLQGLNEQFF. Written as DNA, the CDR3 is TGTGCCAGCGCACACCTACAGGGCCTCAATGAGCAGTTCTTC.

The V and J genes are TRBV28 and TRBJ1-5; D call uncertain. Germline loops: CDR1 MDHEN, CDR2 SYDVKM. The CDR3 consists of 15 residues. Deletions cut 3 bases from V and 0 bases from J, with 9 bases between. The DNA for the CDR3 is TGTGCCAGCAGTTTCGGAGGTGATAGCAATCAGCCCCAGCATTTT. This translates into CASSFGGDSNQPQHF.

The CDR3 loop is CASSQDGSGANVLTF. CDR3 bases: TGTGCCAGCAGCCAAGACGGCTCTGGGGCCAACGTCCTGACTTTC. The V and J genes are TRBV4-2 and TRBJ2-6; D not certain. The length of the CDR3 is 15 residues. The ends were cut back, 0 bases at V and 0 bases at J, with 3 bases in the middle. Germline V gene lookup returns CDR1 LGHNA and CDR2 YNFKEQ.

This rearrangement joins TRBV7-2 to TRBJ2-3; TRBD1 might be the D (6 bases). The germline gives CDR1 SGHTA, CDR2 FQGNSA. The CDR3 is 14 amino acids. Between the trimmed V and J ends, which lost 4 bases and 3 bases, there was a span of 11 bases. CDR3 sequence reads: CASSSQGITDTQYF. The DNA of the CDR3 is TGTGCCAGCAGCTCTCAGGGGATAACAGATACGCAGTATTTT.

This clone occurred a few times. The chain is built from TRBV6-4 and TRBJ2-3, with D possibly matching TRBD2 (6 bases). Trimming left V 4 bases short and J 0 bases short, with 11 bases between. Germline CDR1 is MRHNA and CDR2 is SNTAGT. This CDR3 comprises 15 residues. The CDR3 nucleotides are TGTGCCAGCAGTGCGGGAGATACTAGCACAGATACGCAGTATTTT. It specifies CASSAGDTSTDTQYF.

The chain has TRBV7-2 and TRBJ2-5; the D gene is possibly TRBD1 (6 bases). Trimming stripped 4 bases from V and 5 bases from J, with 17 bases between. The germline V gene encodes CDR1 SGHTA and CDR2 FQGNSA. CDR3 length: 15 residues. CDR3 region: CASSSTGPMGETQYF. The CDR3 nucleotides read TGTGCCAGCAGCTCCACAGGGCCTATGGGGGAGACCCAGTACTTC. The entire variable domain, with the rest obtained from reference TRBV7-2 and TRBJ2-5, is as follows: GAGVSQSPSNKVTEKGKDVELRCDPISGHTALYWYRQSLGQGLEFLIYFQGNSAPDKSGLPSDRFSAERTGGSVSTLTIQRTQQEDSAVYLCASSSTGPMGETQYFGPGTRLLVL.

The gene calls are TRBV2 and TRBJ1-3, with D possibly matching TRBD1 (6 bases). This CDR3 comprises 14 residues. The germline V gene has CDR1 SNHLY and CDR2 FYNNEI. Trimming took off 4 bases at V and 5 bases at J, with 12 bases between the two ends. The CDR3 bases are TGTGCCAGCAGTGCTTACAGGGATAGAAACACCATATATTTT. Its protein product is CASSAYRDRNTIYF.